Below are 11 T cell receptor beta chains sequenced from a single sample in a study of shared clonotypes between healthy human individuals. The table came from immunoSEQ multiplex PCR; TCRdb's copy has only in-frame clones and leaves some out. The sample comprises around 340,000 clones, about 70% of which are singletons, and about 9.4% rests with the top ten. The source material was memory CD4+ T cells sorted from blood. Subset here: CD45RA-negative fraction. Every receptor here comes from a man aged 25 to 40 in good health.

The rearrangement uses TRBV28 and TRBJ2-4, with D unclear. The germline V gene has CDR1 MDHEN and CDR2 SYDVKM. The CDR3 is 16 amino acids. With 4 bases removed from V and 0 bases from J, the gap between germline ends came to 13 bases. CDR3 DNA: TGTGCCAGCAGTTCTACCCGGAAGGTAGCCAAAAACATTCAGTACTTC. Its protein is CASSSTRKVAKNIQYF.

The chain is built from TRBV10-2 and TRBJ2-3, with D hard to call. V shed 5 bases and J shed 0 bases, with 12 bases lying between them. Germline V gene lookup returns CDR1 WSHSY and CDR2 SAAADI. The CDR3 runs 15 residues. The CDR3 reads CASSPPSTSTDTQYF. For the CDR3, the DNA is TGCGCCAGCAGTCCTCCGTCGACAAGCACAGATACGCAGTATTTT.

The chain carries TRBV7-2 and TRBJ2-3; TRBD2 is a possible D gene (6 bases). The germline V gene has CDR1 SGHTA and CDR2 FQGNSA. The length of the CDR3 is 17 residues. The ends were cut back, 1 base at V and 2 bases at J, with 16 bases in the middle. The CDR3 nucleotides read TGTGCCAGCAGCTTAGGAATAGTGGGAGGCGCCACAGATACGCAGTATTTT. This translates into CASSLGIVGGATDTQYF.

A note on this clone: A much larger clone sits a single nucleotide away, making a read error possible. The genes are TRBV10-1 and TRBJ2-1; D call uncertain. Trimming cost V 4 bases and J 5 bases, with 3 bases left between them. The CDR3 contains 11 residues. The germline gives CDR1 WNHNN, CDR2 SYGVQD (reference sequence). CDR3 DNA sequence: TGCGCCAGCAGTGCAAACAATGAGCAGTTCTTC. Its translation: CASSANNEQFF.

The chain recombines TRBV27 with TRBJ2-1; 8 bases agree with TRBD2. V was clipped by 5 bases and J by 2 bases; unmatched bases: 11. The CDR3 runs 17 residues. Germline-derived CDR1 and CDR2 are MNHEY and SMNVEV (reference sequence). DNA for the CDR3: TGTGCCAGCAGTACAATTAGCGGGAAGTACACCTACAATGAGCAGTTCTTC. This codes for CASSTISGKYTYNEQFF.

This clone appeared a single time. This rearrangement joins TRBV7-9 to TRBJ2-1; D call uncertain. CDR1 is SEHNR, CDR2 FQNEAQ, per germline (reference sequence). Trimming stripped 3 bases from V and 12 bases from J, with 15 bases between. CDR3 length equals 13 residues. The CDR3, as DNA: TGTGCCAGCAGCTTTTCTATTTCTGGTGGGCAGTTCTTC. It translates to CASSFSISGGQFF.

The gene calls are TRBV27 and TRBJ2-7; D gene unclear. The CDR3 loop spans 14 amino acids. Germline assignment: CDR1 MNHEY and CDR2 SMNVEV (reference sequence). The V end lost 3 bases, the J end lost 3 bases, and 12 bases lay between the germline ends. Here the CDR3 reads CASSFQSSHYEQYF. The CDR3, as DNA: TGTGCCAGCAGTTTCCAGTCTTCCCACTACGAGCAGTACTTC.

This clone was counted ten times or more. The gene calls are TRBV27 and TRBJ1-2; D unresolved. V lost 6 bases and J 4 bases, leaving 12 bases between the germline ends. This CDR3 has 13 amino acids. Germline CDR1 is MNHEY and CDR2 is SMNVEV (reference sequence). CDR3: CASSLRATYGYTF. CDR3 nucleotide sequence: TGTGCCAGCAGCCTTCGGGCCACCTATGGCTACACCTTC.

The CDR3 reads CAWTAGLYGYTF. Here the CDR3 DNA reads TGTGCCTGGACTGCGGGTTTGTATGGCTACACCTTC. This chain uses TRBV30 with TRBJ1-2, with D unclear. CDR1 and CDR2 from the germline V gene are GTSNPN and SVGIG (reference sequence). The ends were cut back, 4 bases at V and 5 bases at J, with 11 bases in the middle. This CDR3 comprises 12 residues.

This CDR3 is CSVGKRGSDTQYF. For the CDR3, the DNA is TGCAGCGTTGGGAAACGGGGTTCAGATACGCAGTATTTT. The chain uses TRBV29-1 and TRBJ2-3, with TRBD2 as a possible D gene (5 bases). The germline V and J ends were trimmed by 4 bases and 4 bases, with 12 bases remaining between them. The CDR3 sequence is 13 residues long. Germline CDR1 SQVTM, CDR2 ANQGSEA.

The chain combines TRBV5-4 with TRBJ2-7; tentative D call: TRBD1 (5 bases). The germline gives CDR1 SGHNT, CDR2 YYREEE (reference sequence). V lost 0 bases and J 2 bases, leaving 9 bases between the germline ends. The CDR3 totals 14 residues. The CDR3 coding sequence is TGTGCCAGCAGCTTGGGGGGCTTCACCTACGAGCAGTACTTC. As protein: CASSLGGFTYEQYF. The whole variable domain, filled in from reference TRBV5-4 and TRBJ2-7, reads ETGVTQSPTHLIKTRGQQVTLRCSSQSGHNTVSWYQQALGQGPQFIFQYYREEENGRGNFPPRFSGLQFPNYSSELNVNALELDDSALYLCASSLGGFTYEQYFGPGTRLTVT.